This T cell receptor (beta chain) was retrieved from a study of blood T cell repertoires in COVID-19 (dated by TCRdb to the early 2020s). A note on the overall study: Samples covering the acute and convalescent phases of COVID-19 were provided by collaborators in the United States, Italy and Spain. The prospective study material was composed of cDNA or gDNA derived from T cells, B-cell-depleted T cells, or PBMCs. Deeply sampled blood TCRbeta repertoires from subjects exposed to, actively infected with, or recovered from COVID-19 were included in the dataset. The repertoires were released in a freely available public database meant as a resource for research on the immune response to SARS-CoV-2. Samples came from the ongoing ImmuneRACE study (first 160 participants) plus 1,254 subjects from 6 global collaborators. A de-identified subject ID, COVID-19 status, age in years and sex were almost always included in the sample metadata. Where available, HLA class I and class II types were obtained from metadata supplied by the sample provider rather than from assay-based typing. On the study overall, not on this receptor specifically: Clinical and demographic metadata were provided uncurated, with the amount varying by source and participant.

This clone has a handful of counts. Its target antigen remains unknown. No per-base quality is available; no much larger clone lies one base away. Collaborating institutions collected whole blood in K2EDTA tubes following their own protocols. Collaborator samples were shipped for TCRbeta analysis as frozen whole blood, isolated PBMCs, or DNA extracted from either sample type. TCRbeta CDR3 regions were amplified from genomic DNA by means of the immunoSEQ Assay, a bias-controlled multiplex PCR. Under the source paper's analysis protocol: The number of nucleated cells in each sample was estimated by amplification of reference gene primers within the assay. Sequence reads were collapsed and filtered to measure the absolute abundance of every unique TCRbeta CDR3 rearrangement. For each sample, productive Simpson clonality was calculated by taking the square root of Simpson's diversity index across productive rearrangements. Here the immuneACCESS table is served through TCRdb, limited to in-frame sequences with V and J called. Missing clones are a known gap in these copies; in checked studies unresolved V genes cover under half, and the rest lacks a known reason. V and J calls and clone size are those listed in that table; D and trimming were worked out from the DNA. Counted in this sample were 40,000 to 60,000 clones; approximately 87% of them appeared once. The biggest ten clones account for 5.5% to 7% of the sample.

This sequence originates from a woman aged 55 to 70 with acute or convalescent COVID-19. The sequenced material came from peripheral blood.

The encoded CDR3 is CASSSGLADSQGGNEQFF. The DNA reads TGTGCCAGCAGCTCGGGACTAGCGGATTCTCAAGGCGGCAATGAGCAGTTCTTC. Rearrangement joined TRBV7-9 to TRBJ2-1, and 11 junction bases match TRBD2. CDR1 and CDR2 are drawn from the germline V gene (reference sequence): SEHNR, FQNEAQ. Inclusive of the bounding cysteine and phenylalanine, the CDR3 is 18 residues long. Here the CDR3 DNA is all that survives: 54 bases in frame from base 1. V and J are trimmed by 4 bases and 6 bases, and the gene matches miss 14 bases of the junction.